This T cell receptor (beta chain) appears in the sequencing data of a study of T cells in women clearing cervical HPV infection. Study at large: Cases: HPV16-related CIN3 or worse on histology, a couple of invasive cancers.

Germline V gives CDR1 SEHNR, CDR2 FQNEAQ (reference sequence). This CDR3 spans 15 amino acids. Deletions cut 4 bases from V and 3 bases from J, with 12 bases between. As for this clone: Antigen: not known. The observed sequence ends 3 residues before the CDR3 terminus, with the missing tail filled in from the germline J gene.

The assay was immunoSEQ multiplex PCR, and TCRdb's table has in-frame clones only and misses some. Here the sample table reports roughly 9,000 clones. Study-wide results and limits: T-cell numbers per sample were unknown and may explain richness differences.

This TCR came from a woman between 18 and 70 years old with a cervical HPV16 infection that either progressed to CIN3+ or cleared (not recorded which). The chain uses TRBV7-9 and TRBJ1-4; possibly TRBD1 for D (5 bases). The source material was blood buffy coat. The sequenced part of the CDR3 DNA is TGTGCCAGCAGCTCCCCAGGGTCCTCTAATGAAAAA. Its translation is CASSSPGSSNEK. The CDR3 as a whole reads CASSSPGSSNEKLFF. Combining the CDR3 with reference TRBV7-9 and TRBJ1-4 gives the whole variable domain DTGVSQNPRHKITKRGQNVTFRCDPISEHNRLYWYRQTLGQGPEFLTYFQNEAQLEKSRLLSDRFSAERPKGSFSTLEIQRTEQGDSAMYLCASSSPGSSNEKLFFGSGTQLSVL.